This T cell receptor (beta chain) derives from a study of breast tumors, draining lymph nodes, adjacent tissues. The CDR3 consists of 11 residues. CDR1 DFQATT and CDR2 SNEGSKA come from the germline V gene (reference sequence). One entry per CDR3 protein, called by TCRdb with MiXCR from the multiplex PCR reads. The sample lists some 170,000 distinct CDR3 sequences, about 34% seen once, with roughly 3.8% in the top ten. Axillary draining lymph nodes of breast cancer patients supplied the node samples. This clonotype was observed many times. This may arise from a read error, as a much more abundant clone is one base away.

The sample comprised axillary lymph node tissue. This receptor was obtained from a female donor with breast cancer. Some clones in this sample may be carry-over from other donors' samples. The chain couples TRBV20-1 to TRBJ2-5; D is uncertain. CDR3 loop: CSALSTETQSF. The CDR3 nucleotides are TGCAGTGCTCTGTCGACTGAGACCCAGTCCTTC.